Listed here are 15 T cell receptor beta chains from one sample, sequenced in a study of regulatory T cells in long-lasting Graves disease. The sample's time point: persistent/refractory GD, antithyroid drugs over 5 years with positive TRAb. Researchers made the TCR library from RNA that was extracted from PBMCs. Arm-PCR of CDR3 regions and iRepertoire HTBI primers were used to build TCR beta libraries. TCRdb processed the multiplex PCR reads anew with MiXCR; each CDR3 protein has one entry. Altogether around 460,000 distinct CDR3 sequences are present, about a fifth being singletons, with the ten largest covering less than 9%. The starting material was peripheral blood mononuclear cells (PBMCs), obtained when the disease was refractory, from a patient treated with antithyroid drugs. These receptors were obtained from a female donor with Graves disease.

This clonotype was recorded a few times. The chain carries TRBV20-1 and TRBJ2-5, with 9 bases lining up with TRBD2. The germline V gene has CDR1 DFQATT and CDR2 SNEGSKA (reference sequence). J was trimmed by 5 bases and V by 3 bases; bases with no gene match: 4. There are 13 residues in the CDR3. Written as DNA, the CDR3 is TGCAGTGCTAGTCTAGCGGGAACTGAGACCCAGTACTTC. Translation gives CSASLAGTETQYF.

This clonotype was detected many times. The V gene is TRBV12-3 or TRBV12-4, the J gene TRBJ1-5; D possibly corresponds to TRBD1 (6 bases). The CDR3 runs 15 residues. The V end was cut by 4 bases, the J end by 3 bases, with 13 bases between. The CDR3 bases are TGTGCCAGCAGTTACGGGGAGGGGGTCAATCAGCCCCAGCATTTT. As protein: CASSYGEGVNQPQHF.

In its sample, this clonotype was seen many times. The chain couples TRBV12-3 or TRBV12-4 to TRBJ1-2; D gene ambiguous. Trimming removed 5 bases from V and 7 bases from J, with 11 bases in between. The CDR3 consists of 12 residues. For the CDR3, the DNA is TGTGCCAGCAGTGTGGACCGGGTTGGCTACACCTTC. Its translation is CASSVDRVGYTF.

There are many counts of this clonotype. The J gene is TRBJ1-2, the V gene TRBV19, with 8 bases identical to TRBD1. The CDR3 length is 17 residues. Trimming took 9 bases from V and 2 from J; bases not matched to a gene: 17. Germline CDR1 LNHDA, CDR2 SQIVND (reference sequence). This CDR3 reads CASDTGTGAILNYGYTF. The CDR3 bases are TGTGCCAGCGATACCGGGACAGGCGCTATACTAAACTATGGCTACACCTTC.

This clonotype was seen more than once but under ten times. The chain employs TRBV9 and TRBJ1-2; TRBD1 matches 10 bases. Germline V gene data show CDR1 as SGDLS and CDR2 as YYNGEE. Trimming took 4 bases from V and 1 from J; bases not matched to a gene: 7. The CDR3 sequence is 16 residues long. CDR3 residues: CASSPRTGGINYGYTF. The CDR3 nucleotides are TGTGCCAGCAGCCCCCGGACAGGGGGAATTAACTATGGCTACACCTTC.

The CDR3 here is CASRGPGQKNTEAFF. The CDR3 coding sequence is TGTGCCAGTAGGGGACCGGGACAAAAGAACACTGAAGCTTTCTTT. The rearrangement uses TRBV19 and TRBJ1-1, with D perhaps TRBD1 (6 bases). The CDR3 is 15 amino acids. The V end was cut by 6 bases, the J end by 1 base, with 15 bases between. CDR1 and CDR2 from the germline V gene are LNHDA and SQIVND (reference sequence).

This clonotype was counted many times. The chain uses TRBV28 and TRBJ2-5; D is uncertain. Germline lookup yields CDR1 MDHEN and CDR2 SYDVKM. The CDR3 is 14 residues long. Trimming took 4 bases from V and 3 from J, leaving 12 bases between them. As DNA, the CDR3 is TGTGCCAGCAGTTATGTGGGATCGGAAGAGACCCAGTACTTC. Its translation: CASSYVGSEETQYF.

This clonotype was seen a few times. V usage is TRBV4-1 and J usage is TRBJ1-2, with no clear D. The V and J ends lost 0 bases and 2 bases respectively, with 4 bases between them. The CDR3 loop spans 13 amino acids. Germline V gene data show CDR1 as MGHRA and CDR2 as YSYEKL. The DNA of the CDR3 is TGCGCCAGCAGCCAAGACGAAAACTATGGCTACACCTTC. Amino acid sequence: CASSQDENYGYTF.

This clonotype was detected ten times or more. J is TRBJ2-7 and V is TRBV10-3; TRBD2 aligns across 12 bases. CDR1 and CDR2 (germline): ENHRY, SYGVKD. The CDR3 covers 14 residues. After removal of 6 bases from V and 2 bases from J, the junction contained 2 bases not matched to a gene. The CDR3 DNA is TGTGCCATCAGCCGGACTAGCGGGACCTACGAGCAGTACTTC. This codes for CAISRTSGTYEQYF.

This clonotype showed up just a few times. J is TRBJ2-7 and V is TRBV29-1; 7 bases map to TRBD2. Germline assignment: CDR1 SQVTM and CDR2 ANQGSEA. The CDR3 length is 12 residues. The trim removed 3 bases at V and 2 bases at J, leaving 1 base unmatched. The CDR3 sequence: CSVDTSAYEQYF. The CDR3 DNA reads as TGCAGCGTTGATACTAGCGCCTACGAGCAGTACTTC.

This clonotype was seen ten or more times. The chain carries TRBV6-5 and TRBJ2-7, with TRBD1 matching 8 bases. Per germline, CDR1 MNHEY and CDR2 SVGAGI. With V trimmed by 3 bases and J by 1 base, 11 bases remained unmatched. The CDR3 covers 17 residues. DNA for the CDR3: TGTGCCAGCAGTTATCGATCAACAGGACAGGGTTCCTACGAGCAGTACTTC. It specifies CASSYRSTGQGSYEQYF.

The V call is TRBV29-1, the J call TRBJ2-2; a possible D gene is TRBD2 (7 bases). Trimming removed 5 bases from V and 4 bases from J, with 11 bases in between. CDR3 size: 13 residues. Per the germline V gene, CDR1 is SQVTM and CDR2 is ANQGSEA. CDR3 DNA sequence: TGCAGCGTTAGAGGGGGGGGCACCGGGGAGCTGTTTTTT. It specifies CSVRGGGTGELFF.

This clonotype was detected only a few times. The chain carries TRBV6-1 and TRBJ2-2; D unclear. Trimming pared 8 bases from V and 4 bases from J, leaving 8 bases between. Germline assignment: CDR1 MNHNS and CDR2 SASEGT. The CDR3 spans 12 residues. The CDR3 spells CASVGPTGELFF. The CDR3 region has the DNA TGTGCCAGCGTTGGCCCCACCGGGGAGCTGTTTTTT.

The CDR3 spells CASSRENSYNEQFF. The DNA of the CDR3 is TGTGCCAGCTCCAGGGAGAACTCCTACAATGAGCAGTTCTTC. The chain employs TRBV5-5 and TRBJ2-1; D could derive from TRBD1 or TRBD2 (5 bases each). V lost 7 bases, J lost 0 bases, and 11 bases lay in between. The CDR3 has 14 amino acids. The germline CDR1 and CDR2 sequences are SGHKS and YYEKEE (reference sequence).

This clonotype occurred once. A much larger clone differs from this one at a single base, so this may be a read error. This CDR3 fails to terminate in the conserved phenylalanine or tryptophan, so it likely reflects a read error. V is TRBV11-2 and J is TRBJ2-7; TRBD2 agrees at 7 bases. CDR1 is SGHAT, CDR2 FQNNGV, per germline. The CDR3 runs to 14 residues. The ends lost 4 bases at V and 2 bases at J; junction bases unmatched: 5. The CDR3 region is CASSSLSGTYEQYL. CDR3 sequence (DNA): TGTGCCAGCAGCTCCTTGAGCGGGACCTACGAGCAGTACCTC.